This TCR beta chain was documented in a study of blood T cell repertoires in COVID-19 (TCRdb year 2020). Broadly, across the study: Collaborator samples came from the United States, Italy and Spain and covered acute and convalescent phases of COVID-19. Where available, HLA class I and class II types were taken from metadata supplied by the sample provider and were not determined by assay-based typing. The material from the prospective study consisted of cDNA or gDNA derived from T cells, B-cell-depleted T cells, or PBMCs. The samples were drawn from two sources: the first 160 participants of the ongoing ImmuneRACE study, and 1,200 or so subjects contributed by 6 global collaborators. Nearly every sample came with metadata listing a de-identified subject ID, COVID-19 status, age in years and sex. The repertoires were released in a freely available public database intended as a resource for research on the immune response to SARS-CoV-2. Deeply sampled blood TCRbeta repertoires from subjects exposed to, actively infected with, or recovered from COVID-19 were included in the dataset.

What the study reported, not specific to this receptor: Clinical and demographic metadata were provided uncurated, with the amount varying by source and participant.

The immunoSEQ Assay, a bias-controlled multiplex PCR, was used to amplify TCRbeta CDR3 regions from genomic DNA. For the original study's pipeline: Nucleated cell counts per sample were estimated from amplification of reference gene primers within the assay. Sequence reads were collapsed and filtered to measure the absolute abundance of every unique TCRbeta CDR3 rearrangement. Productive Simpson clonality was computed per sample as the square root of Simpson's diversity index over productive rearrangements. The table was pulled from immuneACCESS by TCRdb, which kept in-frame rearrangements only. Such tables lose some clones; where checked, under half of the loss comes from unresolved V genes, and the rest has no known cause. V and J calls and clone size are copied from that table; D and trimming were computed from the DNA. For this sample there are some 150,000 clones; around nine tenths appear just once. The top ten constitute less than 6.5% of the sample.

Collaborating institutions collected whole blood in K2EDTA tubes following their own protocols. Collaborator samples were shipped for TCRbeta analysis as frozen whole blood, isolated PBMCs, or DNA extracted from either sample type. Of note for this clone: Its antigen is still unknown. No much larger clone is present one base from it, and per-base qualities are unavailable.

The sequence derives from a human donor in a cohort sampled during active COVID-19. The sample comprised peripheral blood.

The bases are TGTGCCAGCAGCTTGGCCGGGACAGCGAACACTGAAGCTTTCTTT. The encoded protein is CASSLAGTANTEAFF. The V and J segments used are TRBV5-4 and TRBJ1-1; 7 of the junction bases match TRBD1. Trimming takes 0 bases off V and 1 base off J; junction bases not matched to a gene: 3. The CDR3 has 15 amino acids, counting the end cysteine and phenylalanine. Only CDR3 DNA is held: 45 bases, read in frame from base 1. Sequences SGHNT (CDR1) and YYREEE (CDR2) are obtained from the germline V gene (reference sequence).